The 3 T cell receptor beta chains below all came from one sample that was sequenced in a study of blood T cell repertoires in COVID-19. Profiling relied on immunoSEQ multiplex PCR, and the TCRdb table lists in-frame clones only, not all of them. In the table there are over 15,000 clones, about four fifths of which are singletons. Source material: peripheral blood. All receptors come from a middle-aged man with active or convalescent COVID-19.

Here the CDR3 reads CASSGTSGGAKETQYF. The CDR3 DNA follows: TGTGCCAGCAGCGGTACTAGCGGGGGGGCGAAAGAGACCCAGTACTTC. The V and J genes are TRBV2 and TRBJ2-5; TRBD2 aligns across 13 bases. This CDR3 has 16 residues. Unmatched junction bases numbered 7, after V lost 6 bases and J lost 3 bases. In germline, CDR1 is SNHLY, CDR2 FYNNEI.

The chain links TRBV6-5 to TRBJ2-1; 10 nucleotides agree with TRBD1. V lost 0 bases to trimming and J lost 6 bases; unmatched junction nucleotides: 5. Germline CDR1 reads MNHEY; CDR2 reads SVGAGI. CDR3 length: 16 residues. The CDR3 is CASSYSMGDRGNEQFF. The CDR3 region has the DNA TGTGCCAGCAGTTACTCGATGGGGGACAGGGGCAATGAGCAGTTCTTC.

V usage is TRBV27 and J usage is TRBJ2-7; D gene ambiguous. The germline V gene encodes CDR1 MNHEY and CDR2 SMNVEV (reference sequence). Between the trimmed V and J ends, which lost 3 bases and 4 bases, there was a span of 13 bases. The CDR3 length is 14 residues. This CDR3 reads CASSLSGPGYEQYF. DNA for the CDR3: TGTGCCAGCAGTTTGTCCGGCCCGGGTTACGAGCAGTACTTC.